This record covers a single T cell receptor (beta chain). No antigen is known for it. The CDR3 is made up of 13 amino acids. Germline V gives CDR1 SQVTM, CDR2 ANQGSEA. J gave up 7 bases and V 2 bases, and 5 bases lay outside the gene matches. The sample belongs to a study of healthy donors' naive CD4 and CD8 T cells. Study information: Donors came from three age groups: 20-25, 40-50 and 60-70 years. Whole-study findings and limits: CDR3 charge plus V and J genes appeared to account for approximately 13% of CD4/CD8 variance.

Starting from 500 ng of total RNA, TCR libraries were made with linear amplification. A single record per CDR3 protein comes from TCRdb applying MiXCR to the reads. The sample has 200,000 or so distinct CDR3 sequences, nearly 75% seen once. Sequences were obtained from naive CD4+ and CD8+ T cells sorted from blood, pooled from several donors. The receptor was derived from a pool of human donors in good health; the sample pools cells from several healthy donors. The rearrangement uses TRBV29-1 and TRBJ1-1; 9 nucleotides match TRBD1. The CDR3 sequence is CSVETGTGSEAFF. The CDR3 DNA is TGCAGCGTTGAAACCGGGACAGGGAGTGAAGCTTTCTTT.